Shown below are 3 T cell receptor beta chains from a single sample sequenced in a study of T cell changes during pregnancy in multiple sclerosis. Assay: immunoSEQ multiplex PCR; the TCRdb copy retains only in-frame clones and omits some. The table lists some 70,000 clones, about 92% of them singletons. This specimen was CD8+ T cells from peripheral blood mononuclear cells, taken in the third trimester of pregnancy. The receptors were gathered from a female donor in good health, enrolled as a control in a pregnancy study.

This chain joins TRBV7-8 and TRBJ1-4; D perhaps matches TRBD1 (6 bases). V was shortened by 1 base and J by 5 bases, with 20 bases between the two germline ends. Looked up from germline, CDR1 is SGHVS and CDR2 is FQNEAQ. The CDR3 totals 18 residues. Here the CDR3 reads CASSLEGTPQLWNEKLFF. CDR3 coding DNA: TGTGCCAGCAGCTTAGAGGGGACACCCCAGTTGTGGAATGAAAAACTGTTTTTT.

With respect to this clone: The germline gene is not matched at one end of the junction; a read error may be the cause. The chain combines TRBV7-7 with TRBJ2-2, with TRBD2 as a possible D gene (6 bases). This CDR3 has 18 amino acids. CDR1 and CDR2 (germline): SSHAT, FNYEAQ (reference sequence). CDR3 loop: CASSLATSGLNPTGELFF. The CDR3 DNA reads as TGTGCTAGCAGCTTAGCGACTAGTGGCCTTAACCCCACCGGGGAGCTGTTTTTT.

The chain carries TRBV6-4 and TRBJ2-7, with 10 bases that match TRBD2. Germline V gives CDR1 MRHNA, CDR2 SNTAGT. The CDR3 has 16 residues. Trimming cost V 7 bases and J 1 base; bases outside gene matches: 10. The CDR3 protein is CASTEGAGGRSYEQYF. The CDR3 DNA sequence: TGTGCCAGCACGGAGGGAGCGGGGGGGAGATCCTACGAGCAGTACTTC.